The TCR beta chain under discussion was sequenced for a study of post-analysis software for immune sequencing data. Every TCR beta cDNA library bore unique molecular identifiers. From the PCR reads, TCRdb called clonotypes with MiXCR, one entry per CDR3 protein. The repertoire includes roughly 800,000 distinct CDR3 sequences, around 45% of them detected once, and approximately 5% sits in the top ten. Only one count was recorded for this clonotype. Its antigen is currently unknown. CDR3 size: 14 residues. Germline V gene lookup returns CDR1 SGHDT and CDR2 YYEEEE. Trimming cost V 0 bases and J 6 bases; bases outside gene matches: 5. Study-level findings and limits: The five TRBV segments detected at higher frequency in patients than in controls included TRBV5-6, TRBV5-1 and TRBV20-1. Normalized Chao1 diversity was significantly reduced in patients versus controls. The authors found that F measure strongly co-clustered same-batch samples.

The chain joins TRBV5-6 to TRBJ2-7; 8 nucleotides match TRBD2. This clonotype originated in a girl aged 10-17 years with multiple sclerosis. The sequencing input was blood. The CDR3 loop reads CASSLAASGGEQYF. DNA of the CDR3: TGTGCCAGCAGCTTGGCCGCCAGCGGGGGCGAGCAGTACTTC.